A selection of T cell receptor beta chains follows, all from one sample in a study of OX40 agonist ivuxolimab in advanced cancers. Clones were sequenced by immunoSEQ multiplex PCR, and TCRdb holds only the in-frame ones, with some missing. The sample includes 30,000 to 45,000 clones, approximately 79% of them seen just once. Sequenced here: CD4+ or CD8+ T cells sorted from blood, sampled in a trial of the OX40 agonist ivuxolimab. The origin of the receptors is an adult with an advanced solid tumor such as melanoma, head and neck, liver or kidney cancer. Each CDR3 is given with its conserved first and last residue. D genes are given only for firm matches. Rows may omit the clone size; those that give it use once, few, many or a size class.

v_call	j_call	d_call	clone_size	cdr3_nt	cdr3_aa
TRBV12-1	TRBJ1-5	.	.	TGTGCCAGCAGCTTTGACAGGGCGAATCAGCCCCAGCATTTT	CASSFDRANQPQHF
TRBV10-3	TRBJ1-4	.	.	TGTGCCACCCGGGACTTAGGAGAGGCGATAAATGAAAAACTGTTTTTT	CATRDLGEAINEKLFF
TRBV25-1	TRBJ2-5	TRBD2	.	TGTGCCAGCAGGTCGCTAGCGGGGGGGGGAGAGACCCAGTACTTC	CASRSLAGGGETQYF
TRBV30	TRBJ1-5	.	few	TGTGCCTGGAGTGGAGTTAATCAGCCCCAGCATTTT	CAWSGVNQPQHF
TRBV5-1	TRBJ2-7	.	.	TGCGCCAGCAGCTTGACCGGGGGTCGGTTCGAGCAGTACTTC	CASSLTGGRFEQYF
TRBV7-9	TRBJ2-7	.	.	TGTGCCAGCAGCTTAGCGCCGTACGAGCAGTACTTC	CASSLAPYEQYF
TRBV11-2	TRBJ2-1	.	.	TGTGCCAGCAGCTTAGATTCTAGGGGTAGTGGATCCTACAATGAGCAGTTCTTC	CASSLDSRGSGSYNEQFF
TRBV30	TRBJ2-7	.	.	TGTGCCTGGGGCCGCTACGAGCAGTACTTC	CAWGRYEQYF
TRBV2	TRBJ2-1	TRBD2	once	TGTGCCAGCAGCGCTACTATACCGGGACTAGCTCCCCATGAGCAGTTCTTC	CASSATIPGLAPHEQFF
TRBV6-5	TRBJ1-6	.	.	TGTGCCAGCAAGGCAGTTTCAACCAGGATGCCCCTCCACTTT	CASKAVSTRMPLHF
TRBV2	TRBJ1-5	TRBD1	.	TGTGCCAGCAGTCCTCAGGGGGCCGGCAATCAGCCCCAGCATTTT	CASSPQGAGNQPQHF
TRBV2	TRBJ2-7	.	.	TGTGCCAGCAGCGGGGGGCCCTTGAGAGAGCAGTACTTC	CASSGGPLREQYF
TRBV5-1	TRBJ1-1	.	.	TGCGCCAGCAGCCCCCAGGGCCCTAGGAACACTGAAGCTTTCTTT	CASSPQGPRNTEAFF
TRBV4-1	TRBJ1-6	TRBD1	once	TGCGCCAGCAGCCGGGACAGTAATTCACCCCTCCACTTT	CASSRDSNSPLHF
TRBV6-5	TRBJ2-7	TRBD2	.	TGTGCCAGCAGTTATCACCAGGGAGGGGCCTACGAGCAGTACTTC	CASSYHQGGAYEQYF
TRBV5-4	TRBJ1-1	.	few	TGTGCCAGCAGTTCGGACCTTAACACTGAAGCTTTCTTT	CASSSDLNTEAFF
TRBV7-2	TRBJ1-2	.	.	TGTGCCAGCAGCTTCTTTCTTACAGGATTGGATGGCTACACCTTC	CASSFFLTGLDGYTF
TRBV2	TRBJ1-5	.	few	TGTGCCAGCAGTGAAGCGAGGGGGAAAGCGCCCCAGCATTTT	CASSEARGKAPQHF
TRBV6-1	TRBJ2-7	TRBD1	.	TGTGCCAGCAGCCTCGGGACAGGGCGCACCTACGAGCAGTACTTC	CASSLGTGRTYEQYF
TRBV2	TRBJ1-5	.	.	TGTGCCAGCAGGGGGGCGGACGGATCCCATCAGCCCCAGCATTTT	CASRGADGSHQPQHF